The 9 T cell receptor beta chains below were found in one sample sequenced in a study of T cell changes during pregnancy in multiple sclerosis. The table came from immunoSEQ multiplex PCR; TCRdb's copy has only in-frame clones and leaves some out. The data hold roughly 100,000 clones, with roughly 92% observed a single time. Material: peripheral blood, obtained after pregnancy. These receptors all come from a female donor with multiple sclerosis, enrolled in a pregnancy study.

This clone was seen a single time. The J gene is TRBJ2-7, the V gene TRBV28, with 10 bases identical to TRBD1. This CDR3 comprises 15 residues. Germline lookup yields CDR1 MDHEN and CDR2 SYDVKM. The junction had 7 bases not matched to a gene; V was cut back by 6 bases and J by 2 bases. CDR3 bases: TGTGCCAGCAGAACTTACGGACAGGGGGCCTACGAGCAGTACTTC. Its translation is CASRTYGQGAYEQYF. Complete variable domain (other parts from reference TRBV28 and TRBJ2-7): DVKVTQSSRYLVKRTGEKVFLECVQDMDHENMFWYRQDPGLGLRLIYFSYDVKMKEKGDIPEGYSVSREKKERFSLILESASTNQTSMYLCASRTYGQGAYEQYFGPGTRLTVT.

The rearrangement joins TRBV11-2 to TRBJ1-1; 8 positions agree with TRBD1. Germline CDR1 is SGHAT and CDR2 is FQNNGV. The V segment lost 2 bases and the J segment 1 base; nucleotides outside the gene matches: 3. CDR3 length equals 15 residues. CDR3 sequence (DNA): TGTGCCAGCAGCTTACAGGGGGCATCGAACACTGAAGCTTTCTTT. Residues: CASSLQGASNTEAFF.

The CDR3 sequence is CASSVADQGRGYTF. The CDR3 DNA sequence: TGTGCCAGCAGCGTAGCCGATCAGGGTAGGGGCTACACCTTC. The rearrangement uses TRBV9 and TRBJ1-2; the D gene is possibly TRBD1 (5 bases). The CDR3 length is 14 residues. Germline V gives CDR1 SGDLS, CDR2 YYNGEE. V lost 0 bases and J 8 bases, leaving 14 bases between the germline ends.

The chain couples TRBV27 to TRBJ1-4, with D possibly matching TRBD1 (5 bases). CDR1 MNHEY and CDR2 SMNVEV come from the germline V gene (reference sequence). Trimming removed 3 bases from V and 7 bases from J, with 12 bases in between. This CDR3 spans 14 amino acids. CDR3 protein: CASSFGGGSEKLFF. In nucleotides, the CDR3 is TGTGCCAGCAGTTTTGGGGGGGGTAGTGAAAAACTGTTTTTT.

The V gene is TRBV19, the J gene TRBJ2-7, with 7 nucleotides matching TRBD1. J gave up 2 bases and V 8 bases, and 12 bases lay outside the gene matches. CDR3 length: 15 residues. Looked up from germline, CDR1 is LNHDA and CDR2 is SQIVND (reference sequence). CDR3 DNA sequence: TGTGCCAGTTCAAATGGGAACAGGGGACCCTACGAGCAGTACTTC. Translating it yields CASSNGNRGPYEQYF.

The chain links TRBV5-1 to TRBJ2-5; D may be TRBD2 (5 bases). Looked up from germline, CDR1 is SGHRS and CDR2 is YFSETQ. The CDR3 has 13 amino acids. V dropped 5 bases and J dropped 2 bases, with 10 bases sitting between them. CDR3 DNA: TGCGCCAGCAGGCCGGGGTTACAAGAGACCCAGTACTTC. Amino acid sequence: CASRPGLQETQYF.

The rearrangement uses TRBV18 and TRBJ1-2; 12 bases agree with TRBD1. Germline lookup yields CDR1 KGHSH and CDR2 LQKENI. Trimming cost V 1 base and J 1 base; bases outside gene matches: 7. The CDR3 is 18 amino acids. The CDR3 sequence: CASSPRDRGRSGNYGYTF. The CDR3 DNA reads TGTGCCAGCTCACCACGGGACAGGGGGCGCTCGGGTAACTATGGCTACACCTTC.

This sequence joins TRBV30 and TRBJ2-5; 8 positions agree with TRBD2. Looked up from germline, CDR1 is GTSNPN and CDR2 is SVGIG (reference sequence). V gave up 4 bases and J gave up 5 bases; unmatched junction bases: 9. This CDR3 contains 14 residues. CDR3: CAWTPGGGRETQYF. The CDR3 bases are TGTGCCTGGACGCCGGGGGGGGGACGGGAGACCCAGTACTTC.

In nucleotides, the CDR3 is TGCGCCAGCAGCTTGACGGGCGGGGGGAAAAGCACAGATACGCAGTATTTT. Its protein product is CASSLTGGGKSTDTQYF. The V and J genes are TRBV5-1 and TRBJ2-3; TRBD2 matches at 8 bases. This CDR3 comprises 17 residues. V lost 1 base to trimming and J lost 0 bases; unmatched junction nucleotides: 7. Per germline, CDR1 SGHRS and CDR2 YFSETQ. The full variable domain, rest sourced from reference TRBV5-1 and TRBJ2-3, is KAGVTQTPRYLIKTRGQQVTLSCSPISGHRSVSWYQQTPGQGLQFLFEYFSETQRNKGNFPGRFSGRQFSNSRSEMNVSTLELGDSALYLCASSLTGGGKSTDTQYFGPGTRLTVL.